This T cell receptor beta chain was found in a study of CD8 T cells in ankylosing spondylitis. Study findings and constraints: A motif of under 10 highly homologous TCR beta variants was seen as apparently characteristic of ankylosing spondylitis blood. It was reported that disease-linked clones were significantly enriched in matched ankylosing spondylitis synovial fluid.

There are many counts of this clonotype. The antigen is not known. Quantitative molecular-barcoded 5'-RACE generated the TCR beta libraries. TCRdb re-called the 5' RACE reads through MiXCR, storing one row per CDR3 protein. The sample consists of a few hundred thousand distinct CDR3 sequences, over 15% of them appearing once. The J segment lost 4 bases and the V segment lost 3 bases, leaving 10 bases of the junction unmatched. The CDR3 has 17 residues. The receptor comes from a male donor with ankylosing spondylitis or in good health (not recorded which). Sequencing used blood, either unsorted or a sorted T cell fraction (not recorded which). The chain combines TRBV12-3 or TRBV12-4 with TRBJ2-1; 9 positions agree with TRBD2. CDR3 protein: CASSLDLGLAGYNEQFF. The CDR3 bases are TGTGCCAGCAGTTTGGACTTGGGCCTAGCGGGGTACAATGAGCAGTTCTTC.